These 30 T cell receptor beta chains were all obtained from the same sample, sequenced in a study of blood T cell repertoires in COVID-19. Some clones are missing from TCRdb's copy, which holds only in-frame ones; the method was immunoSEQ multiplex PCR. The data show around 340,000 clones, 65% to 90% seen once. The sample was PBMCs or T cells enriched from blood (not recorded which). The receptor set was obtained from a woman in her 40s with acute COVID-19.

This rearrangement joins TRBV15 to TRBJ2-2, with TRBD2 matching over 8 bases. CDR1 and CDR2 from the germline V gene are LNHNV and YYDKDF (reference sequence). This CDR3 contains 14 residues. With 1 base clipped from V and 5 bases from J, the junction kept 0 bases outside the gene matches. The CDR3 here is CATSRGGGTGELFF. As DNA, the CDR3 is TGTGCCACCAGCAGAGGCGGGGGGACCGGGGAGCTGTTTTTT. The full variable domain, with the rest looked up from reference TRBV15 and TRBJ2-2, is DAMVIQNPRYQVTQFGKPVTLSCSQTLNHNVMYWYQQKSSQAPKLLFHYYDKDFNNEADTPDNFQSRRPNTSFCFLDIRSPGLGDTAMYLCATSRGGGTGELFFGEGSRLTVL.

The chain recombines TRBV7-2 with TRBJ1-2; tentatively, D is TRBD1 (5 bases). The CDR3 has 14 residues. With 4 bases removed from V and 4 bases from J, the gap between germline ends came to 13 bases. From germline, CDR1 is SGHTA and CDR2 FQGNSA. The CDR3 nucleotides read TGTGCCAGCAGCTCCTACAGGATTCGCTATGGCTACACCTTC. It codes for CASSSYRIRYGYTF.

V and J are TRBV3-1 (or the pseudogene TRBV3-2) and TRBJ1-2, with D possibly matching TRBD1 (5 bases). The V gene's germline CDR1 is LGHDT and CDR2 YNNKEL (reference sequence). The CDR3 is made up of 16 amino acids. With 0 bases removed from V and 6 bases from J, the gap between germline ends came to 17 bases. The CDR3 coding sequence is TGTGCCAGCAGCCAAGAGGAGGGGATGGGGCTAGATGGCTACACCTTC. This translates into CASSQEEGMGLDGYTF.

The chain couples TRBV5-1 to TRBJ2-3, with 13 nucleotides matching TRBD2. The CDR3 totals 15 residues. The junction had 5 bases not matched to a gene; V was cut back by 7 bases and J by 3 bases. Germline assignment: CDR1 SGHRS and CDR2 YFSETQ. The CDR3 coding sequence is TGCGCCAGCGGGGGGACTAGCGGGACGACAGATACGCAGTATTTT. Translated: CASGGTSGTTDTQYF.

To note about this clone: Germline is not matched at one junction end, which may reflect a read error. The chain carries TRBV6-2 or TRBV6-3 and TRBJ2-7; the D gene is possibly TRBD2 (6 bases). The CDR3 is made up of 12 amino acids. From germline, CDR1 is MNHEY and CDR2 SVGEGT. The CDR3 region has the DNA TGTGCCAGCAGTTACGATGTCTGGGGACTTTTCTTC. This encodes CASSYDVWGLFF.

CDR3 residues: CASSPNLGQGASNYGYTF. The CDR3 coding sequence is TGTGCCAGCTCACCAAATTTGGGACAGGGAGCTTCTAACTATGGCTACACCTTC. The chain joins TRBV18 to TRBJ1-2, with 9 bases identical to TRBD1. V was pared by 2 bases and J by 0 bases, with 10 bases of the junction left unmatched. The CDR3 runs 18 residues. Germline CDR1 reads KGHSH; CDR2 reads LQKENI.

J is TRBJ1-1 and V is TRBV3-1 (or the pseudogene TRBV3-2); the D gene is possibly TRBD1 (6 bases). Germline CDR1 reads LGHDT; CDR2 reads YNNKEL (reference sequence). Trimming cost V 1 base and J 5 bases, with 11 bases left between them. The CDR3 spans 14 residues. Here the CDR3 DNA reads TGTGCCAGCAGCCAAGCGACAAGGGGGACTGAAGCTTTCTTT. Translated, it gives CASSQATRGTEAFF.

This chain uses TRBV18 with TRBJ1-6; D remains unclear. CDR1 and CDR2 from the germline V gene are KGHSH and LQKENI. The CDR3 sequence is 14 residues long. Trimming pared 9 bases from V and 6 bases from J, leaving 15 bases between. CDR3 DNA sequence: TGTGCCAGTAAGGGAGCAGCTACTAATTCACCCCTCCACTTT. Protein sequence: CASKGAATNSPLHF.

This chain joins TRBV21-1 and TRBJ2-3; the table names TRBD1, a call not compared with the DNA. TRBV21-1 is a listed pseudogene. The CDR3 contains 14 residues. CDR3 nucleotides: TGTGCCAGCGGGACAGCAGCTAGCACAGATACGCAGTATTTT. It codes for CASGTAASTDTQYF.

V is TRBV3-1 (or the pseudogene TRBV3-2) and J is TRBJ2-7; the D is unclear. This CDR3 is built from 16 residues. From germline, CDR1 is LGHDT and CDR2 YNNKEL (reference sequence). V was shortened by 2 bases and J by 0 bases, with 14 bases between the two germline ends. The DNA for the CDR3 is TGTGCCAGCAGCCAAAGCCCTGGGCGCAGCTCCTACGAGCAGTACTTC. Encoded protein: CASSQSPGRSSYEQYF.

This chain links TRBV12-5 with TRBJ2-5; tentatively, D is TRBD1 (7 bases). The CDR3 runs 13 residues. The ends were cut back, 1 base at V and 6 bases at J, with 9 bases in the middle. Germline loops: CDR1 LGHNT, CDR2 FRNRAP. The chain's CDR3 is CASGLAGGQTQYF. Written as DNA, the CDR3 is TGTGCTAGTGGTTTGGCAGGGGGGCAGACCCAGTACTTC. Together with reference TRBV12-5 and TRBJ2-5, the CDR3 gives the full variable domain: DARVTQTPRHKVTEMGQEVTMRCQPILGHNTVFWYRQTMMQGLELLAYFRNRAPLDDSGMPKDRFSAEMPDATLATLKIQPSEPRDSAVYFCASGLAGGQTQYFGPGTRLLVL.

This sequence joins TRBV5-4 and TRBJ2-3; 8 bases align to TRBD1. V gave up 5 bases and J gave up 0 bases; unmatched junction bases: 5. The CDR3 loop spans 15 amino acids. Germline loops: CDR1 SGHNT, CDR2 YYREEE (reference sequence). In DNA, the CDR3 is TGTGCCAGCAGACAGGGGGGTACTAGCACAGATACGCAGTATTTT. This codes for CASRQGGTSTDTQYF.

The chain is built from TRBV18 and TRBJ1-4; a possible D gene is TRBD1 (5 bases). The germline V gene has CDR1 KGHSH and CDR2 LQKENI. CDR3 size: 15 residues. Between the trimmed V and J ends, which lost 3 bases and 4 bases, there was a span of 12 bases. CDR3 residues: CASSPDDRINEKLFF. In DNA, the CDR3 is TGTGCCAGCTCACCGGATGACAGAATTAATGAAAAACTGTTTTTT.

V and J are TRBV19 and TRBJ2-3; TRBD1 aligns across 11 bases. The germline gives CDR1 LNHDA, CDR2 SQIVND (reference sequence). The V gene end was trimmed by 9 bases and the J gene end by 6 bases; junction bases not matched to a gene: 5. CDR3 length equals 13 residues. The CDR3 bases are TGTGCCAGCCGGGACAGGGGGTGGGATACGCAGTATTTT. Translation: CASRDRGWDTQYF.

The rearrangement links TRBV7-8 to TRBJ1-6; D might be TRBD1 (5 bases). CDR1 SGHVS and CDR2 FQNEAQ come from the germline V gene. With 1 base removed from V and 5 bases from J, the gap between germline ends came to 12 bases. This CDR3 region has 16 residues. The CDR3 sequence: CASSLVMAGNNSPLHF. For the CDR3, the DNA is TGTGCCAGCAGCTTAGTAATGGCAGGGAATAATTCACCCCTCCACTTT.

The V gene is TRBV3-1 (or the pseudogene TRBV3-2), the J gene TRBJ1-6, with 8 bases identical to TRBD1. There are 12 residues in the CDR3. Looked up from germline, CDR1 is LGHDT and CDR2 is YNNKEL (reference sequence). V gave up 3 bases and J gave up 17 bases; unmatched junction bases: 6. Here the CDR3 DNA reads TGTGCCAGCAGCCAGGCGGACAGGGTTTTCCACTTT. This codes for CASSQADRVFHF.

V is TRBV11-2 and J is TRBJ1-1, with a weak D call TRBD1 (6 bases). Deletions cut 1 base from V and 4 bases from J, with 10 bases between. Germline lookup yields CDR1 SGHAT and CDR2 FQNNGV. CDR3 length equals 14 residues. CDR3 sequence reads: CASSLGATGTEAFF. CDR3 nucleotide sequence: TGTGCCAGCAGCTTAGGAGCGACAGGCACTGAAGCTTTCTTT.

The chain joins TRBV5-1 to TRBJ2-1; 9 nucleotides match TRBD2. V lost 0 bases, J lost 4 bases, and 5 bases stayed unmatched. CDR3 size: 16 residues. Germline values: CDR1 SGHRS, CDR2 YFSETQ. The CDR3 DNA is TGCGCCAGCAGCTTGGTTTCGACTAGCGGTTACAATGAGCAGTTCTTC. This encodes CASSLVSTSGYNEQFF. Full variable domain (outside the CDR3, taken from reference TRBV5-1 and TRBJ2-1): KAGVTQTPRYLIKTRGQQVTLSCSPISGHRSVSWYQQTPGQGLQFLFEYFSETQRNKGNFPGRFSGRQFSNSRSEMNVSTLELGDSALYLCASSLVSTSGYNEQFFGPGTRLTVL.

The chain combines TRBV11-2 with TRBJ1-2, with D tentatively TRBD1 (5 bases). V lost 3 bases, J lost 8 bases, and 13 bases lay in between. Germline-derived CDR1 and CDR2 are SGHAT and FQNNGV. There are 13 residues in the CDR3. The CDR3 sequence is CASSFAGRVGYTF. For the CDR3, the DNA is TGTGCCAGCAGCTTTGCAGGGAGGGTGGGCTACACCTTC.

The V gene is TRBV24-1, the J gene TRBJ1-2; tentatively, D is TRBD1 (6 bases). Between the trimmed V and J ends, which lost 5 bases and 2 bases, there was a span of 14 bases. CDR3 size: 15 residues. Germline lookup yields CDR1 KGHDR and CDR2 SFDVKD. The CDR3 DNA reads TGTGCCACCAGTGGTACAGGGAGGGGAAACTATGGCTACACCTTC. Amino acids: CATSGTGRGNYGYTF.

The rearrangement links TRBV19 to TRBJ2-5, with TRBD1 matching 9 bases. The CDR3 totals 13 residues. Germline V gene sequence: CDR1 LNHDA, CDR2 SQIVND (reference sequence). The V gene end was trimmed by 7 bases and the J gene end by 7 bases; junction bases not matched to a gene: 7. CDR3 sequence reads: CASIGQGSGTQYF. CDR3 bases: TGTGCCAGTATCGGACAGGGGTCTGGGACCCAGTACTTC.

The chain employs TRBV5-1 and TRBJ2-2; maybe TRBD2 (6 bases). Germline V CDR1 and CDR2: SGHRS, YFSETQ. The CDR3 has 16 residues. Between the trimmed V and J ends, which lost 4 bases and 7 bases, there was a span of 20 bases. The CDR3 sequence: CASSPEGAGLVGELFF. CDR3 bases: TGCGCCAGCAGCCCGGAGGGAGCCGGGCTAGTCGGGGAGCTGTTTTTT.

The chain links TRBV4-1 to TRBJ2-7; D uncertain. V lost 4 bases and J 4 bases, leaving 20 bases between the germline ends. The CDR3 consists of 16 residues. Germline V gene lookup returns CDR1 MGHRA and CDR2 YSYEKL. The CDR3 is CASSLSAVHPGYEQYF. For the CDR3, the DNA is TGCGCCAGCAGCCTTTCGGCGGTCCATCCCGGATACGAGCAGTACTTC.

The chain combines TRBV29-1 with TRBJ2-4; D ambiguous. The germline V and J ends were trimmed by 4 bases and 0 bases, with 7 bases remaining between them. The germline V gene has CDR1 SQVTM and CDR2 ANQGSEA. The CDR3 is 13 amino acids. The CDR3 loop reads CSVATVAKNIQYF. The CDR3 DNA reads as TGCAGCGTTGCTACGGTAGCCAAAAACATTCAGTACTTC.

The chain employs TRBV4-1 and TRBJ2-4; D call uncertain. The germline V and J ends were trimmed by 0 bases and 11 bases, with 17 bases remaining between them. The CDR3 extends over 15 amino acids. Germline V lookup: CDR1 MGHRA, CDR2 YSYEKL. The DNA for the CDR3 is TGCGCCAGCAGCCAAGAATGGTCCGGTAGAACTCTTCAGTACTTC. This codes for CASSQEWSGRTLQYF.

A few counts support this clone. The chain links TRBV7-3 to TRBJ2-1; 7 bases map to TRBD1. This CDR3 contains 12 residues. V was pared by 3 bases and J by 9 bases, with 2 bases of the junction left unmatched. The germline V gene has CDR1 SGHTA and CDR2 FQGTGA. The DNA for the CDR3 is TGTGCCAGCAGCTTCAGACAGGGTGAGCAGTTCTTC. This sequence encodes CASSFRQGEQFF.

The chain is built from TRBV20-1 and TRBJ1-6; D is perhaps TRBD1 (5 bases). The V and J ends lost 3 bases and 10 bases respectively, with 19 bases between them. The CDR3 has 15 residues. CDR1 is DFQATT, CDR2 SNEGSKA, per germline (reference sequence). CDR3 sequence: CSASPPGGTGSPLHF. The CDR3 DNA reads TGCAGTGCTAGTCCCCCCGGGGGGACGGGGTCACCCCTCCACTTT.

This clone was seen a handful of times. The chain couples TRBV19 to TRBJ2-7, with 7 bases that match TRBD2. Germline CDR1 reads LNHDA; CDR2 reads SQIVND (reference sequence). The trim removed 8 bases at V and 3 bases at J, leaving 4 bases unmatched. This CDR3 spans 12 amino acids. The CDR3 reads CASGLVGYEQYF. The CDR3 region has the DNA TGTGCCAGTGGACTAGTGGGCTACGAGCAGTACTTC.

The genes are TRBV7-9 and TRBJ2-1; 13 bases are shared with TRBD2. CDR1 and CDR2 from the germline V gene are SEHNR and FQNEAQ (reference sequence). CDR3 size: 19 residues. V was pared by 5 bases and J by 0 bases, with 10 bases of the junction left unmatched. This CDR3 is CASSGRTSGRRSSYNEQFF. The CDR3 nucleotides read TGTGCCAGCAGCGGTCGGACTAGCGGGAGAAGGTCCTCCTACAATGAGCAGTTCTTC.

The gene calls are TRBV28 and TRBJ2-2; 9 nucleotides agree with TRBD1. V was pared by 3 bases and J by 7 bases, with 6 bases of the junction left unmatched. Per germline, CDR1 MDHEN and CDR2 SYDVKM. The CDR3 is made up of 15 amino acids. CDR3 in DNA: TGTGCCAGCAGTTTTACAGGGGGCGCGAGCGGGGAGCTGTTTTTT. Protein product: CASSFTGGASGELFF.